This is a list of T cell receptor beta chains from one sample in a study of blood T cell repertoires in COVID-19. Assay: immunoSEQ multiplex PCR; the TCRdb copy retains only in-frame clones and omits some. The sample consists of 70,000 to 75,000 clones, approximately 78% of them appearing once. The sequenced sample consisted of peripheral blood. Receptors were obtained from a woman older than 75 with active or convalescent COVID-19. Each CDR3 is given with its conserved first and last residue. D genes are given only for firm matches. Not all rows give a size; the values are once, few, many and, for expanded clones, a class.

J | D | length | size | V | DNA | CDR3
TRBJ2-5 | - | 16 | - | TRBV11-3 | TGTGCCAGCAGCTTAGGAGGGACATCCTTCCAAGAGACCCAGTACTTC | CASSLGGTSFQETQYF
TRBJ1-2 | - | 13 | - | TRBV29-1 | TGCAGCGTCGGAGAGCGGGCTAACTATGGCTACACCTTC | CSVGERANYGYTF
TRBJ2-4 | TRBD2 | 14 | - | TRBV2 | TGTGCCAGCAGCCCGGGACTAGGAAAAAACATTCAGTACTTC | CASSPGLGKNIQYF
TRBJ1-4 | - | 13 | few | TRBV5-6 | TGTGCCAGCAGCTGGGGGGTGAATGAAAAACTGTTTTTT | CASSWGVNEKLFF
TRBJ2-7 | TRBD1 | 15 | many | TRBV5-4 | TGTGCCAGCAGCTCTAAGGACAGGGGGTACTACGAGCAGTACTTC | CASSSKDRGYYEQYF
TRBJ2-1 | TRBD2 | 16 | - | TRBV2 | TGTGCCAGCAGACGAGCGGGAGGGCCAGTTTTCAATGAGCAGTTCTTC | CASRRAGGPVFNEQFF
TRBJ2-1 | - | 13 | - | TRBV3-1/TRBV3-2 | TGTGCCAGCAGTCTACTGACTAGTAATGAGCAGTTCTTC | CASSLLTSNEQFF
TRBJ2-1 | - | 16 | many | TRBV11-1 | TGTGCCAGCAGCTACAATTGGATCCAGCGGAACAATGAGCAGTTCTTC | CASSYNWIQRNNEQFF
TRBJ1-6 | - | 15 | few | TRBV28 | TGTGCCAGCAGAAACACCCTGGACAGTAATTCACCCCTCCACTTT | CASRNTLDSNSPLHF
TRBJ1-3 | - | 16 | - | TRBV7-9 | TGTGCCAGCGCGACGCTGGGGGCAAGCTCTGGAAACACCATATATTTT | CASATLGASSGNTIYF
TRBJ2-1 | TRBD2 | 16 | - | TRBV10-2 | TGCGCCAGCAGTGGATTCCGGGGCGGGGGAAGCAATGAGCAGTTCTTC | CASSGFRGGGSNEQFF
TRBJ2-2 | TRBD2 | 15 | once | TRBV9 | TGTGCCAGCAGCGCAGCGGGGGGGGCCACCGGGGAGCTGTTTTTT | CASSAAGGATGELFF
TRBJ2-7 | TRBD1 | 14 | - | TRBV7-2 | TGTGCCAGCAGGCCCCAGGGACAGGGGGCCGAGCAGTACTTC | CASRPQGQGAEQYF